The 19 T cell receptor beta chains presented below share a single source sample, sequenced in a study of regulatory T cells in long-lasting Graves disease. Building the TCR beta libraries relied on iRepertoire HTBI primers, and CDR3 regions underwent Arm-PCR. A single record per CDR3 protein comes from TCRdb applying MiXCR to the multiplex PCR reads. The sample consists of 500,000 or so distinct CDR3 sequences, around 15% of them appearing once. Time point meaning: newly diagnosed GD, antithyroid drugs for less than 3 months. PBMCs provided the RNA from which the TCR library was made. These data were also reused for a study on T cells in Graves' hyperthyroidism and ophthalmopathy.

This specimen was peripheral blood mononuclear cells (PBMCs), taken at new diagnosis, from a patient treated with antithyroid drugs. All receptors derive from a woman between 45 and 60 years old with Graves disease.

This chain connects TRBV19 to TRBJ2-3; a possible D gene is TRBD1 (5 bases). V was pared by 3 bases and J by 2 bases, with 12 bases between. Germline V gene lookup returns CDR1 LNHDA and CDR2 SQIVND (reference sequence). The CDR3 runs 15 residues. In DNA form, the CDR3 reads TGTGCCAGTAGTATGACGACAGTTTCCACAGATACGCAGTATTTT. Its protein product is CASSMTTVSTDTQYF. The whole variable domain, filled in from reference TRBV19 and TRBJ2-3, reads DGGITQSPKYLFRKEGQNVTLSCEQNLNHDAMYWYRQDPGQGLRLIYYSQIVNDFQKGDIAEGYSVSREKKESFPLTVTSAQKNPTAFYLCASSMTTVSTDTQYFGPGTRLTVL.

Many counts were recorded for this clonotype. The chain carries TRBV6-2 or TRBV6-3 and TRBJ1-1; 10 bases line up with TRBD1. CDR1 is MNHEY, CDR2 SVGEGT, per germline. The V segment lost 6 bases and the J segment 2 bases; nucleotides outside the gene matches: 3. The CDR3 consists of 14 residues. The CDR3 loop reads CASRGTGVNTEAFF. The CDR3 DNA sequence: TGTGCCAGCAGGGGGACAGGGGTAAACACTGAAGCTTTCTTT.

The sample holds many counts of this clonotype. The CDR3 loop reads CASSPGPVYQPQHF. DNA for the CDR3: TGTGCCAGCAGCCCCGGGCCAGTGTATCAGCCCCAGCATTTT. This chain joins TRBV12-3 or TRBV12-4 and TRBJ1-5; the D is unclear. The CDR3 is made up of 14 amino acids. The germline V and J ends were trimmed by 6 bases and 5 bases, with 14 bases remaining between them.

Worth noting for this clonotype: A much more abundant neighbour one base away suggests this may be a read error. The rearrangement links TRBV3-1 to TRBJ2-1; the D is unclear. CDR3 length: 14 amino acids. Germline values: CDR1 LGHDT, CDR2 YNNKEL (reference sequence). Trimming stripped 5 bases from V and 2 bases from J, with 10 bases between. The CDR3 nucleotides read TGTGCCAGCAGCTCGTTAAGCCCCTACAATGAGCAGTTCTTC. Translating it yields CASSSLSPYNEQFF.

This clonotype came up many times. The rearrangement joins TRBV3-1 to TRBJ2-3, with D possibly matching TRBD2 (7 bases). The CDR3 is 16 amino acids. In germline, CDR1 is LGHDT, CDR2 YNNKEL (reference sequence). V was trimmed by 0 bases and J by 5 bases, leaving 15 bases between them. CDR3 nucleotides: TGTGCCAGCAGCCAAGAACGCGGGAGAGGGGGAGATACGCAGTATTTT. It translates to CASSQERGRGGDTQYF.

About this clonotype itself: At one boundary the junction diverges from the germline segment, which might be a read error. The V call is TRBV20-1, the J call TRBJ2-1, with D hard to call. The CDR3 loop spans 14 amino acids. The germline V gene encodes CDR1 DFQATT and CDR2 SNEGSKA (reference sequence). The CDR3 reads CSARSGRGYNEQLF. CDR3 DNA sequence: TGCAGTGCGAGAAGTGGCCGTGGCTACAATGAGCAGCTCTTC.

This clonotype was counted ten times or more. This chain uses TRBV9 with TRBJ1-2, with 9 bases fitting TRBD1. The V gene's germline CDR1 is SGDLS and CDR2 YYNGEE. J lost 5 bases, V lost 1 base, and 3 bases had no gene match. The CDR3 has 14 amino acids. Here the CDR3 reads CASSVTGTGYGYTF. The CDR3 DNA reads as TGTGCCAGCAGCGTAACCGGGACAGGGTATGGCTACACCTTC.

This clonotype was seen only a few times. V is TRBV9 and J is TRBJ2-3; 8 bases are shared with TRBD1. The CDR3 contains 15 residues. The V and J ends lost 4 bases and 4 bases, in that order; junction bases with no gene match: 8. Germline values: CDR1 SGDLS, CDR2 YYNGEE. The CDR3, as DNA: TGTGCCAGCAGCAAGGACAGGGATGTGGCAGATACGCAGTATTTT. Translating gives CASSKDRDVADTQYF.

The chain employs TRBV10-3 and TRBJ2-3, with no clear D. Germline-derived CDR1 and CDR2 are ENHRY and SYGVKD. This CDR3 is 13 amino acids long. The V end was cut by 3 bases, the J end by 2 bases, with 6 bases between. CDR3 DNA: TGTGCCATCAGTGACAGCAACACAGATACGCAGTATTTT. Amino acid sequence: CAISDSNTDTQYF.

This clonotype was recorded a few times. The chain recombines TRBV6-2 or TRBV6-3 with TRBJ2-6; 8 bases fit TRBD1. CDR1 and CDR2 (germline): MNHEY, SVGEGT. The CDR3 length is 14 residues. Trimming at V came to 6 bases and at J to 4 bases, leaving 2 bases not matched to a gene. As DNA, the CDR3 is TGTGCCAGCAGCAGGGGGCGCGGGGCCAACGTCCTGACTTTC. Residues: CASSRGRGANVLTF.

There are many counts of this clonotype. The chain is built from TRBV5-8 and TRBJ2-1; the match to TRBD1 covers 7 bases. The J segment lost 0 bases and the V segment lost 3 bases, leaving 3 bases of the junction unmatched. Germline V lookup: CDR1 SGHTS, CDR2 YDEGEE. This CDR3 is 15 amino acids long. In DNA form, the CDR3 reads TGTGCCAGCAGCTCTACAGGGGCCTCCTACAATGAGCAGTTCTTC. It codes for CASSSTGASYNEQFF.

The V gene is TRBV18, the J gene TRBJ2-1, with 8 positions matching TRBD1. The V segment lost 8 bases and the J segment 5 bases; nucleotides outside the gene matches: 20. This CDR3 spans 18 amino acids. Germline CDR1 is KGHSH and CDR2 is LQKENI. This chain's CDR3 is CASPSDRGNGTEDNEQFF. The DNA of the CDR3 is TGTGCCAGCCCTTCAGACAGGGGCAACGGGACTGAAGACAATGAGCAGTTCTTC. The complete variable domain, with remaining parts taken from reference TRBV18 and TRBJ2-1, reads NAGVMQNPRHLVRRRGQEARLRCSPMKGHSHVYWYRQLPEEGLKFMVYLQKENIIDESGMPKERFSAEFPKEGPSILRIQQVVRGDSAAYFCASPSDRGNGTEDNEQFFGPGTRLTVL.

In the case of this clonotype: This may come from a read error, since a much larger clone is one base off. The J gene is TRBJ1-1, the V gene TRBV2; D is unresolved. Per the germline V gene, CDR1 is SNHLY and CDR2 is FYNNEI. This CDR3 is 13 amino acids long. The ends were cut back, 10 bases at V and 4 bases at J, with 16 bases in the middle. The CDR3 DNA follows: TGTGCCACCACAGAACGGCCGAGCACTGAAGCTTTCTTT. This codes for CATTERPSTEAFF.

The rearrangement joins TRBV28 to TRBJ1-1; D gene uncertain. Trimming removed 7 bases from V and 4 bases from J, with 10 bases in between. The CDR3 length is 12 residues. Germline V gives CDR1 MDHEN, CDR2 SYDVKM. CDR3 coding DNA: TGTGCCAGCACCCCAGATCTCACTGAAGCTTTCTTT. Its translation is CASTPDLTEAFF. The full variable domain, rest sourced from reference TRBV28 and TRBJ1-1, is DVKVTQSSRYLVKRTGEKVFLECVQDMDHENMFWYRQDPGLGLRLIYFSYDVKMKEKGDIPEGYSVSREKKERFSLILESASTNQTSMYLCASTPDLTEAFFGQGTRLTVV.

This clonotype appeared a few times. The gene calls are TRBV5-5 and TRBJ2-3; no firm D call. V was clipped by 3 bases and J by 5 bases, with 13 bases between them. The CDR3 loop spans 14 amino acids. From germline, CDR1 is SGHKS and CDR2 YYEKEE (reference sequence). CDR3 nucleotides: TGTGCCAGCAGCTCTCCCCTTTGGAGAGATACGCAGTATTTT. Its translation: CASSSPLWRDTQYF.

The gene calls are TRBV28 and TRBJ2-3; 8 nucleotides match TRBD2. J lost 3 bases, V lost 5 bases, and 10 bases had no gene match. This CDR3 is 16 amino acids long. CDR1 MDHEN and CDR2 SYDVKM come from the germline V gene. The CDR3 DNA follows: TGTGCCAGCAGTACGACTAGCGAGCTGAGGACAGATACGCAGTATTTT. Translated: CASSTTSELRTDTQYF.

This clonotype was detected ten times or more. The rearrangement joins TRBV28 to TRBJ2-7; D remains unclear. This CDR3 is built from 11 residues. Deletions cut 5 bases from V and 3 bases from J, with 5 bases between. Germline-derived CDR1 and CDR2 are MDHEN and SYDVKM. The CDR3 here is CASSSYYEQYF. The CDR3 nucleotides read TGTGCCAGCAGTAGTTACTACGAGCAGTACTTC.

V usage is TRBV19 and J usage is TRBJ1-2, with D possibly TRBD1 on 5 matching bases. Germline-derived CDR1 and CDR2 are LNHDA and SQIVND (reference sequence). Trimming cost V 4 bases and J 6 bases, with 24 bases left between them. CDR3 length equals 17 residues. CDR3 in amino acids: CASSTKEGSWDRDGYTF. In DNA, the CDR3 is TGTGCCAGTAGTACAAAAGAGGGGTCCTGGGATCGTGATGGCTACACCTTC.

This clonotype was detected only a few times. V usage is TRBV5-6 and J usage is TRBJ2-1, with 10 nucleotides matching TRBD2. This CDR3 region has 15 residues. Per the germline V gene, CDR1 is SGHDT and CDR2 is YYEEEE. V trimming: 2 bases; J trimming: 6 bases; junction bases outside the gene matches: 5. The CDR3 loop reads CASSLAGGPPNEQFF. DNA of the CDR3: TGTGCCAGCAGCTTAGCGGGAGGGCCTCCCAATGAGCAGTTCTTC.